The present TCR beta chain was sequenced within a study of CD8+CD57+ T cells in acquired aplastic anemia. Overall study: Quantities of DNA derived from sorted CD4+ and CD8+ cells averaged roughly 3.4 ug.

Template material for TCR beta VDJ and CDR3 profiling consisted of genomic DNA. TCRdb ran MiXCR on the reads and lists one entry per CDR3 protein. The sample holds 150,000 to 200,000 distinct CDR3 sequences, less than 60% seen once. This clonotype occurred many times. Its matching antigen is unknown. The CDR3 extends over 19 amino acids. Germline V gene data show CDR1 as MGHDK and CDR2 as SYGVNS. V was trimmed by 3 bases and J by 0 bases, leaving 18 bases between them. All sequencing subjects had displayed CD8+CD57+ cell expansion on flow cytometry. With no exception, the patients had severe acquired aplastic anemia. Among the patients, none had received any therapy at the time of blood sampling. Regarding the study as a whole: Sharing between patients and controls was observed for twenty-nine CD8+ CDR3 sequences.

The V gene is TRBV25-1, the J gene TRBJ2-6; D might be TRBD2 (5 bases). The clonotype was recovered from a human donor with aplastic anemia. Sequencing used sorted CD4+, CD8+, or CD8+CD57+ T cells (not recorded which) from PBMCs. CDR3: CASSDLRGTPDSGANVLTF. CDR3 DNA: TGTGCCAGCAGTGATTTACGGGGTACTCCCGACTCTGGGGCCAACGTCCTGACTTTC.